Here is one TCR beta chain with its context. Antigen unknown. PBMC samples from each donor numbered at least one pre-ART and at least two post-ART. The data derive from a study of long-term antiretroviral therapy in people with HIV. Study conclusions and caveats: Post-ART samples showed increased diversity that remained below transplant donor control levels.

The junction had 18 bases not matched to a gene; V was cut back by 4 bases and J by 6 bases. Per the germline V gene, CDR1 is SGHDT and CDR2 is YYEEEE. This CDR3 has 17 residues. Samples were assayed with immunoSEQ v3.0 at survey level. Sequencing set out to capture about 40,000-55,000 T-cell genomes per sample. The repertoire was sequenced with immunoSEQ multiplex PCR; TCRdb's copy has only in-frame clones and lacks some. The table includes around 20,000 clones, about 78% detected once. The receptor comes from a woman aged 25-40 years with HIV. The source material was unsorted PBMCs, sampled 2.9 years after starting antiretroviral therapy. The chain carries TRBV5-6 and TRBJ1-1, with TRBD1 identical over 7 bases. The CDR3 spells CASSRRPTGFTLPEAFF. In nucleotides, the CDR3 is TGTGCCAGCAGCCGCCGACCGACAGGGTTCACCCTCCCTGAAGCTTTCTTT.